This T cell receptor beta chain was sequenced during a study of CD8 T cells in Susac syndrome. Random hexamers primed reverse transcription of about 0.5 to 1 ug RNA. Across 54 Vbeta and 13 Jbeta, immunoSEQ multiplex PCR amplified TCR beta CDR3. From the immunoSEQ multiplex PCR reads, TCRdb called clonotypes with MiXCR, one entry per CDR3 protein. The table records about 130,000 distinct CDR3 sequences, more than 80% of them present only once. About this clonotype: Its antigen is currently unknown.

Study conclusions and caveats: Acknowledgment was made by the study that its TCR sequencing and HLA analysis involved a relatively small number of individuals.

The CDR3 runs to 14 residues. In germline, CDR1 is MNHNS, CDR2 SASEGT. V lost 7 bases to trimming and J lost 0 bases; unmatched junction nucleotides: 4. TCR beta sequences were obtained from blood CD8+ and CD4+ T cells. Negative isolation yielded CD8+ and CD4+ T cells; FACS enriched TEMRA cells. The material sequenced was CD8+ T cells from PBMCs. This receptor was taken from a human donor with multiple sclerosis. V gene TRBV6-1 combines with J gene TRBJ1-2, with TRBD1 matching 8 bases. CDR3 sequence (DNA): TGTGCCAGCATCTGGACAGGGTCTAACTATGGCTACACCTTC. Residues: CASIWTGSNYGYTF.